A selection of T cell receptor beta chains follows, all from one sample in a study of cytomegalovirus exposure and HLA in healthy donors. Some clones are missing from TCRdb's copy, which holds only in-frame ones; the method was immunoSEQ multiplex PCR. The data hold tens of thousands of clones, with approximately 79% observed a single time. The sample was PBMCs. The source of these receptors is a woman between 40 and 55 years old in good health and CMV-seropositive. The conserved cysteine and the conserved F or W are not part of the CDR3 here.

TRBJ2-1 | TRBV6-1 | ASSELGGGSNEQF
TRBJ1-2 | TRBV18 | ASSPSVYGYT
TRBJ1-1 | TRBV30 | AWSVSPLMNTEAF
. | TRBV27 | AVSSRPSSYEQY
TRBJ2-2 | TRBV30 | AWSLEGTGELF
TRBJ1-5 | TRBV2 | ASRDRASNQPQH
TRBJ1-5 | TRBV30 | AWSAGQGVGNQPQH
TRBJ2-6 | TRBV6-1 | ASSWDRGANVLT
TRBJ1-5 | TRBV2 | ASNRRGSKSQPQH
TRBJ2-1 | TRBV6-5 | ASRHDRGKNNEQF
TRBJ2-2 | TRBV18 | ASSPLSGTGGTGELF
TRBJ2-7 | TRBV29-1 | SAADSTYEQY
TRBJ1-2 | TRBV10-2 | ASTDRRREGGYT
TRBJ2-5 | TRBV19 | ASSTTGGLETQY
TRBJ1-3 | TRBV11-2 | ASSGGSSGNTIY
TRBJ1-6 | TRBV30 | AWSGTFNGNSPLH
TRBJ1-5 | TRBV6-1 | ASSEGPDRGVSQPQH
TRBJ2-7 | TRBV30 | AWNRQGEQY
TRBJ1-2 | TRBV4-1 | ASSQDRVTNYGYT
TRBJ1-1 | TRBV19 | ASSPRGKGRGTEAF